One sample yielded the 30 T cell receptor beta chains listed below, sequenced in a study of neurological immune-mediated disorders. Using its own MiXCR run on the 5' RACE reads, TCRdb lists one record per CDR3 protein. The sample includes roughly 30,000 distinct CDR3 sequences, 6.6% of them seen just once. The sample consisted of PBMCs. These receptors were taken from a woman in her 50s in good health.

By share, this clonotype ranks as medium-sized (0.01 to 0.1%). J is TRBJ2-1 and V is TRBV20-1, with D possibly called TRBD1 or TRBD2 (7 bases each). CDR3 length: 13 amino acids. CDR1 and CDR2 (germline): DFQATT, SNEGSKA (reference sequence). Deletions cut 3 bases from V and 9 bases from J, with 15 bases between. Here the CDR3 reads CSASQGGAGEQFF. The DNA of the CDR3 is TGCAGTGCTAGTCAGGGGGGGGCGGGTGAGCAGTTCTTC.

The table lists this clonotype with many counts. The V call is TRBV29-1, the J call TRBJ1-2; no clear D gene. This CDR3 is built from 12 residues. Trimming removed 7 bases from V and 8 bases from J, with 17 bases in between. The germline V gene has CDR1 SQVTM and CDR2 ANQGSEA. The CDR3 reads CSGRYSGGGYTF. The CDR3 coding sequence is TGCAGCGGACGCTATTCAGGAGGCGGCTACACCTTC.

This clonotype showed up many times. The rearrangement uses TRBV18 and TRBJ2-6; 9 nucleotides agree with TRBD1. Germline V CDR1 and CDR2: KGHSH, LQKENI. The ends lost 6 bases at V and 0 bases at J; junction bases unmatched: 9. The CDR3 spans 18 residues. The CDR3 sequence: CASSLWDRASSGANVLTF. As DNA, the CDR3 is TGTGCCAGCTCGCTCTGGGACAGGGCAAGCTCTGGGGCCAACGTCCTGACTTTC.

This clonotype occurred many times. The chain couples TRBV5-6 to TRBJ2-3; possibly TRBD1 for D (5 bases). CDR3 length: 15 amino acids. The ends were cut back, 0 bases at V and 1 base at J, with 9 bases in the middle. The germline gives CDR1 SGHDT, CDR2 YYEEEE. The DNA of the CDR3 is TGTGCCAGCAGCTTGGAGGGGCCAGGCACAGATACGCAGTATTTT. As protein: CASSLEGPGTDTQYF.

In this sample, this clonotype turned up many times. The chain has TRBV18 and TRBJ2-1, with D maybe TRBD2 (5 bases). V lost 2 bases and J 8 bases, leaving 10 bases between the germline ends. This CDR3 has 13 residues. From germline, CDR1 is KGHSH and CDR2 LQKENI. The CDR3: CASSPTSVYEQFF. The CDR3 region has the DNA TGTGCCAGCTCACCAACTAGTGTCTATGAGCAGTTCTTC.

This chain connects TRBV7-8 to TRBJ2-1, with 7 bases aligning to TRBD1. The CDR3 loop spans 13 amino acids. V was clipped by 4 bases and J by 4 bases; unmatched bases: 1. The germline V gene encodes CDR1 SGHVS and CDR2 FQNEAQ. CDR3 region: CASSSDRYNEQFF. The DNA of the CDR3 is TGTGCCAGCAGCTCGGACAGGTACAATGAGCAGTTCTTC.

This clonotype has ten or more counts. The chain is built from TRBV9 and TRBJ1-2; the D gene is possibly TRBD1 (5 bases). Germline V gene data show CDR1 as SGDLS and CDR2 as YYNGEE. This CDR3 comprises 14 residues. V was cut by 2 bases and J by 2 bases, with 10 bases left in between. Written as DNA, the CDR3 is TGTGCCAGCAGCGTTCAGGGAGGAAACTATGGCTACACCTTC. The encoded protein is CASSVQGGNYGYTF.

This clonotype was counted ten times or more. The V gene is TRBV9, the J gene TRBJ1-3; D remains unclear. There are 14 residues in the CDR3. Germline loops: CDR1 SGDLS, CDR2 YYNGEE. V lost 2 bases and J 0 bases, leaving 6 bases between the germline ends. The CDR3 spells CASSVLSSGNTIYF. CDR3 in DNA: TGTGCCAGCAGCGTTCTGAGCTCTGGAAACACCATATATTTT.

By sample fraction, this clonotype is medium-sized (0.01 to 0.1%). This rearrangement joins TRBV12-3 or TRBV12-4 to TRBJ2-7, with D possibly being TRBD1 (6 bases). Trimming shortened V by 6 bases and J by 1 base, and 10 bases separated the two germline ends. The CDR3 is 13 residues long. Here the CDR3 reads CASRTGKSYEQYF. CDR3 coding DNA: TGTGCCAGCAGAACAGGGAAGTCCTACGAGCAGTACTTC.

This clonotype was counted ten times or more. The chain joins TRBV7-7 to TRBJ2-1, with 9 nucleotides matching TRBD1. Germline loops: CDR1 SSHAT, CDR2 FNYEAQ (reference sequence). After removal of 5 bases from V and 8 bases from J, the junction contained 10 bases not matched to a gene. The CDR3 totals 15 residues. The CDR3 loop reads CASSPRGQGGDEQFF. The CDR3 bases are TGTGCCAGCAGCCCCCGGGGACAGGGAGGCGATGAGCAGTTCTTC.

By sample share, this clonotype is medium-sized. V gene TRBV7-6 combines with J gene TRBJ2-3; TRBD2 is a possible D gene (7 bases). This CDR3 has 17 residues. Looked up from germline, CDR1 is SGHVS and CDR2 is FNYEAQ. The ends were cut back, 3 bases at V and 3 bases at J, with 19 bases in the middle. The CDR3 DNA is TGTGCCAGCAGCTTTGACGCCCGGGGGGCGCAAACAGATACGCAGTATTTT. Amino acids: CASSFDARGAQTDTQYF.

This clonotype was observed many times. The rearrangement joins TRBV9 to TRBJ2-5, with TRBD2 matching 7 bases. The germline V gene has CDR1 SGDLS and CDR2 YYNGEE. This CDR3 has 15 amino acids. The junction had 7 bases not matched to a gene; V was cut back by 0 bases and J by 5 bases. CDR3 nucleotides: TGTGCCAGCAGCGTAGGGATAGTGCGGGAGGAGACCCAGTACTTC. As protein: CASSVGIVREETQYF.

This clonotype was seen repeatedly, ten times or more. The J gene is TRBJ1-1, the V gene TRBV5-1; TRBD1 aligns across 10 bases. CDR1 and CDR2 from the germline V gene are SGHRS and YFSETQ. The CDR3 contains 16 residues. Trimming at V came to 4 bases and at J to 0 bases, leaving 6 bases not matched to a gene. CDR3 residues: CASSPRDRGVNTEAFF. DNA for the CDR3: TGCGCCAGCAGCCCACGGGACAGGGGAGTGAACACTGAAGCTTTCTTT.

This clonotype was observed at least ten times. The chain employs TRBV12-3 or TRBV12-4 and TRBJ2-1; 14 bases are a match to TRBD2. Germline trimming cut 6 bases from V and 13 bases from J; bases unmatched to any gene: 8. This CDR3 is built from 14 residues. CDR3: CASRTGLAGAPQFF. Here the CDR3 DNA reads TGTGCCAGCAGGACGGGACTAGCGGGAGCCCCCCAGTTCTTC.

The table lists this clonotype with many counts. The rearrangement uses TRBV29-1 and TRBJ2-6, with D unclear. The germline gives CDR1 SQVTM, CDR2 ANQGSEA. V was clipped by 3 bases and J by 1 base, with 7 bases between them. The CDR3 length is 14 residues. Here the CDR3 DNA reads TGCAGCGTTGATCGAGGTTCTGGGGCCAACGTCCTGACTTTC. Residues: CSVDRGSGANVLTF.

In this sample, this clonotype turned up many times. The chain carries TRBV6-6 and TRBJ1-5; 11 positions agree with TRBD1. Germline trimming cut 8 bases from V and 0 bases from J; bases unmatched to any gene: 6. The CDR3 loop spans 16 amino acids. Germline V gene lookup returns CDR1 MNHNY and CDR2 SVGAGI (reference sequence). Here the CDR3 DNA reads TGTGCCAGCCATGGGACAGGGGGGTATAGCAATCAGCCCCAGCATTTT. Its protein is CASHGTGGYSNQPQHF.

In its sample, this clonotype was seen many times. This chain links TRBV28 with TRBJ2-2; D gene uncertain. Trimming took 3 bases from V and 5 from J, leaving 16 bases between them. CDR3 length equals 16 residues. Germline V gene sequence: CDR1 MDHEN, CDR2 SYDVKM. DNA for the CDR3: TGTGCCAGCAGTTTCTCGGGCCCTTCGTGGACCGGGGAGCTGTTTTTT. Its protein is CASSFSGPSWTGELFF.

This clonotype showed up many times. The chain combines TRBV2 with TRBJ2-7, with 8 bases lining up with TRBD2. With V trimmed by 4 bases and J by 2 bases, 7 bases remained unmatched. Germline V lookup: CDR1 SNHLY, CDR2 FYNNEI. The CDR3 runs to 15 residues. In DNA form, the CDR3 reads TGTGCCAGCAGTGGATTCTCGGGGGGGGCCTACGAGCAGTACTTC. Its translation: CASSGFSGGAYEQYF.

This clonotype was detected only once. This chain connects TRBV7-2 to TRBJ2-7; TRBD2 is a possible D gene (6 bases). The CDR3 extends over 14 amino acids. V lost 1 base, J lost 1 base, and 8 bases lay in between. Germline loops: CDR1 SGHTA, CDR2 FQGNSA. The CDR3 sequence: CASSLGGGSYEQYF. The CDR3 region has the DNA TGTGCCAGCAGCTTAGGTGGGGGGTCCTACGAGCAGTACTTC.

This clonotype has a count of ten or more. As DNA, the CDR3 is TGCAGCGTTGAAGCAGGGGGCGCCAACGTCCTGACTTTC. This encodes CSVEAGGANVLTF. The genes are TRBV29-1 and TRBJ2-6; 8 bases agree with TRBD1. CDR1 is SQVTM and CDR2 is ANQGSEA in the germline V gene. This CDR3 spans 13 amino acids. V shed 1 base, J shed 7 bases, and the junction held 0 bases outside the gene matches.

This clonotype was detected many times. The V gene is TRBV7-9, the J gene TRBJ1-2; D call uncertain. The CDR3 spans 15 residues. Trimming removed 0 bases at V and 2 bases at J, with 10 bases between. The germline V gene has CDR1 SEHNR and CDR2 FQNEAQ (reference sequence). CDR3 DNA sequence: TGTGCCAGCAGCTTAGCAGGGAGTCAGAACTATGGCTACACCTTC. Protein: CASSLAGSQNYGYTF.

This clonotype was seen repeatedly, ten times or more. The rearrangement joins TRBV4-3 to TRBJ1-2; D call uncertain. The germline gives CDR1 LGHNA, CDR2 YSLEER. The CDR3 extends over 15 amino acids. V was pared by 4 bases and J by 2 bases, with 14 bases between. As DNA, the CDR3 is TGCGCCAGCAGCCCTTTCGGCCCCATGAACTATGGCTACACCTTC. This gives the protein CASSPFGPMNYGYTF.

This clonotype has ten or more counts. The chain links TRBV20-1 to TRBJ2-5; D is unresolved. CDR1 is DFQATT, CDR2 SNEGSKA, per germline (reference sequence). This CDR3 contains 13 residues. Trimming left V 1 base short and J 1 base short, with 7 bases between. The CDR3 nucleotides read TGCAGTGCTAGAGGGCACAGCCAAGAGACCCAGTACTTC. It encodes CSARGHSQETQYF.

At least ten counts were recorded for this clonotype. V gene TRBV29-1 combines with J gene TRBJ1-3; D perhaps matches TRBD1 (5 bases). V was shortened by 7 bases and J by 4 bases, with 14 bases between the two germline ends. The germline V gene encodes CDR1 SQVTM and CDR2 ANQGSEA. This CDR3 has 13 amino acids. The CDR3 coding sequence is TGCAGCGCTGCCCAGGGAGGGGGAAACACCATATATTTT. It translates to CSAAQGGGNTIYF.

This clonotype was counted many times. In nucleotides, the CDR3 is TGCAGCGTTGATCATAAGGGGTCGAATTCACCCCTCCACTTT. This codes for CSVDHKGSNSPLHF. The chain links TRBV29-1 to TRBJ1-6; D possibly corresponds to TRBD1 (5 bases). The V and J ends lost 3 bases and 7 bases respectively, with 13 bases between them. CDR3 length: 14 amino acids. Germline loops: CDR1 SQVTM, CDR2 ANQGSEA.

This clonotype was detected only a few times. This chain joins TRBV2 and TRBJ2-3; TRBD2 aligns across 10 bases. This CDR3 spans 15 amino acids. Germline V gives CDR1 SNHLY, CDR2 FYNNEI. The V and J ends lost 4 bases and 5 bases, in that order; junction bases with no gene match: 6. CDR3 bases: TGTGCCAGCAGTGGACTAGCGGGCGGGAGAGATACGCAGTATTTT. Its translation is CASSGLAGGRDTQYF.

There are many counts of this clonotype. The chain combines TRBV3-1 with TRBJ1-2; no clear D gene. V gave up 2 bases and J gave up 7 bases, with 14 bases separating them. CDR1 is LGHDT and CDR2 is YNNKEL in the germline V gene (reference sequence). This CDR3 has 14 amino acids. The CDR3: CASSQPSAKSGYTF. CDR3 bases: TGTGCCAGCAGCCAACCGTCGGCAAAGTCTGGCTACACCTTC.

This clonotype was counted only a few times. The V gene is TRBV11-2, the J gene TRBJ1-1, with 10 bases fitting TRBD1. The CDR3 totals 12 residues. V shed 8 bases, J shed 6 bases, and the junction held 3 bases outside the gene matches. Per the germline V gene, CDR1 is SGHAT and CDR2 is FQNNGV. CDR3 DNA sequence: TGTGCCAGCGGACAGGGGGGGGCTGAAGCTTTCTTT. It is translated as CASGQGGAEAFF.

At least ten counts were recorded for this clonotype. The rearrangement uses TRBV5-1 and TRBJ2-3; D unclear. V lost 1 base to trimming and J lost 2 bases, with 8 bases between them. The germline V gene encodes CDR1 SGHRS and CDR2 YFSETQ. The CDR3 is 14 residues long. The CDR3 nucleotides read TGCGCCAGCAGCTTGTCTACCATCACAGATACGCAGTATTTT. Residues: CASSLSTITDTQYF. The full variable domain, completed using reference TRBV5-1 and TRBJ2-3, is KAGVTQTPRYLIKTRGQQVTLSCSPISGHRSVSWYQQTPGQGLQFLFEYFSETQRNKGNFPGRFSGRQFSNSRSEMNVSTLELGDSALYLCASSLSTITDTQYFGPGTRLTVL.

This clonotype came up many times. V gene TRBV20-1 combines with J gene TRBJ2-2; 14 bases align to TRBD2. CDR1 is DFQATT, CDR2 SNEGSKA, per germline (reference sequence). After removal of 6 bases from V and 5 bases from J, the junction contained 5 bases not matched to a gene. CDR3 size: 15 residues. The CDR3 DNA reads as TGCAGTGCCAGGACTAGCGGGAGGAAGACCGGGGAGCTGTTTTTT. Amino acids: CSARTSGRKTGELFF.